These 13 T cell receptor beta chains were sequenced from one sample in a study of blood T cell repertoires in COVID-19. Assay used: immunoSEQ multiplex PCR; TCRdb lists only in-frame clones, some missing. The sample includes under 400,000 clones, more than 75% of them seen just once. Specimen: PBMCs or T cells enriched from blood (not recorded which). The receptors originated from a man aged 40-50 years in a cohort exposed to, infected with or recovered from COVID-19 (not recorded which).

This clone was seen once. The same CDR3 arises from other DNA sequences in this sample as well. The chain joins TRBV28 to TRBJ2-7; 11 positions match TRBD2. V was clipped by 5 bases and J by 4 bases; unmatched bases: 4. From germline, CDR1 is MDHEN and CDR2 SYDVKM. The length of the CDR3 is 14 residues. CDR3 coding DNA: TGTGCCAGCAGTCTTAGCGGGAGGGCTTACGAGCAGTACTTC. Protein product: CASSLSGRAYEQYF.

The chain employs TRBV19 and TRBJ2-3; perhaps TRBD2 as D (6 bases). The CDR3 length is 16 residues. Deletions cut 3 bases from V and 9 bases from J, with 22 bases between. Germline assignment: CDR1 LNHDA and CDR2 SQIVND (reference sequence). The CDR3 bases are TGTGCCAGTAGTATGGGAGTCGGGAGCCGCTCCGACACGCAGTATTTT. Amino acid sequence: CASSMGVGSRSDTQYF.

The chain combines TRBV10-3 with TRBJ1-2, with no clear D. V lost 8 bases and J 4 bases, leaving 11 bases between the germline ends. The CDR3 length is 12 residues. Germline CDR1 is ENHRY and CDR2 is SYGVKD. Here the CDR3 reads CAISEEGYGYTF. The DNA for the CDR3 is TGTGCCATCTCCGAGGAGGGCTATGGCTACACCTTC.

The chain uses TRBV7-9 and TRBJ2-3, with 10 nucleotides matching TRBD2. V was pared by 4 bases and J by 4 bases, with 8 bases of the junction left unmatched. Germline loops: CDR1 SEHNR, CDR2 FQNEAQ (reference sequence). The CDR3 has 16 amino acids. The CDR3 loop is CASSSLAGSSPDTQYF. In DNA form, the CDR3 reads TGTGCCAGCAGCTCACTAGCGGGATCTTCCCCAGATACGCAGTATTTT.

V is TRBV12-5 and J is TRBJ1-2; D is unresolved. This CDR3 has 15 amino acids. CDR1 and CDR2 (germline): LGHNT, FRNRAP. V was clipped by 0 bases and J by 0 bases, with 8 bases between them. The chain's CDR3 is CASGLVTATNYGYTF. DNA for the CDR3: TGTGCTAGTGGTTTGGTTACAGCCACTAACTATGGCTACACCTTC.

The chain has TRBV5-1 and TRBJ1-1; D may be TRBD1 (5 bases). CDR1 and CDR2 from the germline V gene are SGHRS and YFSETQ. The CDR3 is made up of 15 amino acids. V lost 7 bases and J 0 bases, leaving 16 bases between the germline ends. The CDR3 protein is CASRAQEIMNTEAFF. CDR3 bases: TGCGCCAGCCGAGCACAGGAAATTATGAACACTGAAGCTTTCTTT.

This rearrangement joins TRBV7-3 to TRBJ2-2; 7 bases are a match to TRBD1. The CDR3 loop spans 16 amino acids. V shed 4 bases and J 0 bases; nucleotides not matched to a gene: 5. Per the germline V gene, CDR1 is SGHTA and CDR2 is FQGTGA. CDR3 sequence: CASSSGQSSNTGELFF. Written as DNA, the CDR3 is TGTGCCAGCAGCTCGGGACAGTCATCGAACACCGGGGAGCTGTTTTTT. The whole variable domain, filled in from reference TRBV7-3 and TRBJ2-2, reads GAGVSQTPSNKVTEKGKYVELRCDPISGHTALYWYRQSLGQGPEFLIYFQGTGAADDSGLPNDRFFAVRPEGSVSTLKIQRTERGDSAVYLCASSSGQSSNTGELFFGEGSRLTVL.

The chain links TRBV7-8 to TRBJ2-3; maybe TRBD1 (6 bases). The V end was cut by 4 bases, the J end by 0 bases, with 14 bases between. The germline gives CDR1 SGHVS, CDR2 FQNEAQ. This CDR3 has 16 residues. The CDR3 spells CASSSNRVTSTDTQYF. The CDR3 DNA sequence: TGTGCCAGCAGCTCCAACAGGGTCACGAGCACAGATACGCAGTATTTT. The variable domain in full, completed from reference TRBV7-8 and TRBJ2-3, reads GAGVSQSPRYKVAKRGQDVALRCDPISGHVSLFWYQQALGQGPEFLTYFQNEAQLDKSGLPSDRFFAERPEGSVSTLKIQRTQQEDSAVYLCASSSNRVTSTDTQYFGPGTRLTVL.

J is TRBJ1-5 and V is TRBV18, with TRBD1 matching over 7 bases. The V gene's germline CDR1 is KGHSH and CDR2 LQKENI. V lost 5 bases to trimming and J lost 0 bases; unmatched junction nucleotides: 4. The CDR3 is 15 residues long. CDR3 in amino acids: CASSEGQYSNQPQHF. The CDR3 nucleotides are TGTGCCAGCTCAGAGGGACAGTATAGCAATCAGCCCCAGCATTTT.

The chain links TRBV5-1 to TRBJ2-1, with 7 nucleotides matching TRBD1. Trimming took 0 bases from V and 0 from J; bases not matched to a gene: 6. The CDR3 sequence is 17 residues long. Germline V CDR1 and CDR2: SGHRS, YFSETQ. The DNA for the CDR3 is TGCGCCAGCAGCTTGGGCAGGGGGAAGGGCTCCTACAATGAGCAGTTCTTC. It codes for CASSLGRGKGSYNEQFF. Full variable domain (missing parts from reference TRBV5-1 and TRBJ2-1): KAGVTQTPRYLIKTRGQQVTLSCSPISGHRSVSWYQQTPGQGLQFLFEYFSETQRNKGNFPGRFSGRQFSNSRSEMNVSTLELGDSALYLCASSLGRGKGSYNEQFFGPGTRLTVL.

The chain couples TRBV5-1 to TRBJ1-6; 7 bases are shared with TRBD1. The germline V gene encodes CDR1 SGHRS and CDR2 YFSETQ. J lost 11 bases, V lost 0 bases, and 8 bases had no gene match. The CDR3 length is 15 residues. The chain's CDR3 is CASSLDRQGEAPLHF. CDR3 nucleotide sequence: TGCGCCAGCAGCTTGGATAGACAGGGCGAAGCACCCCTCCACTTT.

As concerns this clone: This sample includes further DNA sequences coding for the same CDR3. The V call is TRBV24-1, the J call TRBJ2-2; D unresolved. Trimming removed 3 bases at V and 2 bases at J, with 3 bases between. Per germline, CDR1 KGHDR and CDR2 SFDVKD. The CDR3 extends over 13 amino acids. DNA for the CDR3: TGTGCCACCAGTGATCCTAACACCGGGGAGCTGTTTTTT. This codes for CATSDPNTGELFF.

This chain connects TRBV7-9 to TRBJ1-1; 7 bases line up with TRBD1. The germline gives CDR1 SEHNR, CDR2 FQNEAQ (reference sequence). After removal of 3 bases from V and 0 bases from J, the junction contained 4 bases not matched to a gene. The CDR3 has 15 residues. The CDR3 region is CASSFSGTVNTEAFF. The CDR3 bases are TGTGCCAGCAGCTTTAGTGGGACAGTGAACACTGAAGCTTTCTTT. Filled out from reference TRBV7-9 and TRBJ1-1, the complete variable domain reads DTGVSQNPRHKITKRGQNVTFRCDPISEHNRLYWYRQTLGQGPEFLTYFQNEAQLEKSRLLSDRFSAERPKGSFSTLEIQRTEQGDSAMYLCASSFSGTVNTEAFFGQGTRLTVV.